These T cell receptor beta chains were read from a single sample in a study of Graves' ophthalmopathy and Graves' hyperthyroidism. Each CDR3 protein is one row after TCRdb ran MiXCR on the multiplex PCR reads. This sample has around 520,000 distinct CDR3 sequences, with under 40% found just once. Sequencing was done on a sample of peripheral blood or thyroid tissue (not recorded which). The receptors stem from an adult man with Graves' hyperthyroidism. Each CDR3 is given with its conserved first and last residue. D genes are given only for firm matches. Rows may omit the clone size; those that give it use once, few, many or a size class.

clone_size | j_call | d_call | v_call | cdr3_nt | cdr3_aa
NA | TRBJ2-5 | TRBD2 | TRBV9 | TGTGCCAGCAGCGTTGGGACTAGCGGGAGTGTGCAGTACTTC | CASSVGTSGSVQYF
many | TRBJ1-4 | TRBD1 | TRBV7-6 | TGTGCCAGCAGCCAGGGGACAGGGGGCGCTGAAAAACTGTTTTTT | CASSQGTGGAEKLFF
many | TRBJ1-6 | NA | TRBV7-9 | TGTGCCAGCAGCATAGGGGCCGGGAATTCACCCCTCCACTTT | CASSIGAGNSPLHF
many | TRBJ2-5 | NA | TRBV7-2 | TGTGCCAGCAGCTTATCACCGGGATCACAAGAGACCCAGTACTTC | CASSLSPGSQETQYF
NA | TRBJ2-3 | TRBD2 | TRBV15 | TGTGCCACCAGCTCTGGGTTCAGGCTAGCGGGGATCACAGATACGCAGTATTTT | CATSSGFRLAGITDTQYF
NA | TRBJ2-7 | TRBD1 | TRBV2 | TGTGCCAGCAGTGCCCAGGGACAGGGCTACGAGCAGTACTTC | CASSAQGQGYEQYF
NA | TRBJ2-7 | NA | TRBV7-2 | TGTGCCAGCAGCCAAGATCGCGCGGGGAGGCCCAACGAGCAGTACTTC | CASSQDRAGRPNEQYF
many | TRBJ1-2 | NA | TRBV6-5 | TGTGCCAGCAGTTTCGGGAATTATGGCTACACCTTC | CASSFGNYGYTF
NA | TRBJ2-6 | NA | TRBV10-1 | TGCGCCAGCAGTATGACAGAGAACGTCCTGACTTTC | CASSMTENVLTF
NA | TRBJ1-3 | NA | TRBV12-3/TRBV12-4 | TGTGCCAGCAGTTTATCAGGAGGCTCCCCCTCTGGAAACACCATATATTTT | CASSLSGGSPSGNTIYF
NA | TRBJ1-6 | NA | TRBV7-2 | TGTGCCGGCAGCCCGGGGACAACTGATAATTCACCCCTCCACTTT | CAGSPGTTDNSPLHF
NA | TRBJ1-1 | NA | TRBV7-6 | TGTGCCAGCGGCTACAGGGCCAGCATGGAAGCTTTCTTT | CASGYRASMEAFF
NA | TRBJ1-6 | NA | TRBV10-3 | TGTGCCATCAGTGAGTCGGGCGAACGGGGCGGGAGGCTACCCCCCCACTTT | CAISESGERGGRLPPHF
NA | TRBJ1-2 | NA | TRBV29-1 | TGCAGCGTCGGGACTAGTCCATCTGGCTACACCTTC | CSVGTSPSGYTF
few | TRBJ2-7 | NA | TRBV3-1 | TGTGCCAGCAGCCAAGTCGCAGGCCAGGAGTACTTC | CASSQVAGQEYF
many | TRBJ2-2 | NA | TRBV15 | TGTGCCACCAGCAGAGCCCGCACCGGGGAGCTGTTTTTT | CATSRARTGELFF
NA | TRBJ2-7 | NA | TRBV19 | TGTGCCAGTAGTATAGCGGGAGCTGACGGGGAGCAGTACTTC | CASSIAGADGEQYF
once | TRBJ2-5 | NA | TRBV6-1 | TGTGCCAGCTTGGGACTGCAAGAGACCCAGTACTTC | CASLGLQETQYF
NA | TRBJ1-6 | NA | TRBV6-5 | TGTGCCAGCAGTCCCAAAGACTACAATAGAGGCTATAATTCACCCCTCCACTTT | CASSPKDYNRGYNSPLHF
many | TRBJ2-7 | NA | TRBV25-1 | TGTGCCAGCAGTGAATCGCTGGTTCCTGAGCAGTACTTC | CASSESLVPEQYF
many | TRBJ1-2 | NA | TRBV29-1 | TGCAGCGTTGTTTTAAGGGATATAGCCTTC | CSVVLRDIAF
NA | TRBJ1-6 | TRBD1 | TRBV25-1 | TGTGCCAGCAGGGGACAGGGGAAGGAGACCCTCCACTTT | CASRGQGKETLHF
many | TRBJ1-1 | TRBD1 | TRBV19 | TGTGCCAGTAGTCTAGGGACAGGACCAAACACTGAAGCTTTCTTT | CASSLGTGPNTEAFF
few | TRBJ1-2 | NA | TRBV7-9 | TGTGCCAGCAGCCCTTTGGGATTCGGGCTTGGTGGCTACACCTTC | CASSPLGFGLGGYTF
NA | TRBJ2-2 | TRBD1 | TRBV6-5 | TGTGCCAGCGGTCGGGACAGGGGAGCCGGGGAGCTGTTTTTT | CASGRDRGAGELFF
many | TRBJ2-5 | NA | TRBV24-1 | TGTGCCACGAACCACAGGGACGAAGAGACCCAGTACTTC | CATNHRDEETQYF
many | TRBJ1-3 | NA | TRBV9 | TGTGCCAGCAGCGTAGGAGGTTTTTCTGGAAACACCATATATTTT | CASSVGGFSGNTIYF
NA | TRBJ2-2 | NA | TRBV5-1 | TGCGCCAGCAGGCTAGGCGGGGAGCTGTTTTTT | CASRLGGELFF
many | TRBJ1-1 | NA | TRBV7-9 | TGTGCCAGCAGCTTGGTTGGGGAAGGGACTGAAGCTTTCTTT | CASSLVGEGTEAFF
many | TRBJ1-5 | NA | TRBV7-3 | TGTGCCAGCAGCTTTGGCCCCAATCAGCCCCAGCATTTT | CASSFGPNQPQHF
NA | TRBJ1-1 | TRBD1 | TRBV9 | TGTGCCAGCAGCGACCAAGGGGGCCTCATTGAAGCTTTCTTT | CASSDQGGLIEAFF
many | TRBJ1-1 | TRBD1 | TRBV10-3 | TGTGCCAGCTCGTCCCGACAGGGGTTGGGCACTGAAGCTTTCTTT | CASSSRQGLGTEAFF
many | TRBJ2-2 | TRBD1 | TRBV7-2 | TGTGCCAGCAGCCCGGGCGGGCAGGGGGCAACCGGGGAGCTGTTTTTT | CASSPGGQGATGELFF
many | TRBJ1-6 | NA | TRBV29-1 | TGCAGCGTCTCCCGAGGGGATTCACCCCTCCACTTT | CSVSRGDSPLHF
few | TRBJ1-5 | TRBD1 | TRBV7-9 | TGTGCCAGCAGCTTGGGGGGGACAGTTCAGCCCCAGCATTTT | CASSLGGTVQPQHF
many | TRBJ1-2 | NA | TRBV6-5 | TGTGCCAGCATTGGCTCAGGGAGGCAAGATGGCTACACCTTC | CASIGSGRQDGYTF
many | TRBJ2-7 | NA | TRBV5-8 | TGTGCCAGCAGCTTGGCCGGCGTCCCCGAGCAGTACTTC | CASSLAGVPEQYF
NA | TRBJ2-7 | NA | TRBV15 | TGTACCACCAGCGAGGGGAGGCGCCTGATTTACGAGCAGTACTTC | CTTSEGRRLIYEQYF
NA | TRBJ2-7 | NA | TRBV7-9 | TGTGCCAGCAGCTCGTCCTACAATGAGCAGTACTTC | CASSSSYNEQYF
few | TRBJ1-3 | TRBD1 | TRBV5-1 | TGCGCCAGCAGCTTTGACAGGGGGCCTGGAAACACCATATATTTT | CASSFDRGPGNTIYF
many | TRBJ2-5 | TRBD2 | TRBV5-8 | TGTGCCAGCAGCTTGCCTCCGGGAGGGCCTTTGGAGACCCAGTACTTC | CASSLPPGGPLETQYF
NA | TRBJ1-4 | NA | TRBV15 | TGTGCCACCAGCAGAGTGGCGGGCTCAACTAATGAAAAACTGTTTTTT | CATSRVAGSTNEKLFF
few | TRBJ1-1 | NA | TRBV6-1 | TGTGCCAGCAGTGGGTGGACAGTGAACACTGAAGCTTTCTTT | CASSGWTVNTEAFF
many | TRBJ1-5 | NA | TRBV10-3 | TGTGCCATCAGTGAGCCGGGTCAGCCCCAGCATTTT | CAISEPGQPQHF
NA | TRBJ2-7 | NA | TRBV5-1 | TGCGCCAGCAGCTTGTCAGCTGGCAGCTCCTACGAGCAGTACTTC | CASSLSAGSSYEQYF
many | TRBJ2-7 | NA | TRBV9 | TGTGCCAGCAGCGTAGGCGATGGTAACTCCTACGAGCAGTACTTC | CASSVGDGNSYEQYF
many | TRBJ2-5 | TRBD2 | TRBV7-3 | TGTGCCAGCAGCTTAGGACCTCCCCGGGGTAGCGGGGAGACCCAGTACTTC | CASSLGPPRGSGETQYF
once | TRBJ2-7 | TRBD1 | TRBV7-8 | TGTGCCAGCAGCTTCGGGACAGGGTACACCTACGAGCAGTACTTC | CASSFGTGYTYEQYF
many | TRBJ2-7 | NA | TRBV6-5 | TGTGCCAGCAGCCCTAGTAGGGGTCTGCCCGAGCAGTACTTC | CASSPSRGLPEQYF
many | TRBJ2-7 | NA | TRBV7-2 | TGTGCCAGCAGCTTAGTGTCGGGACCTCCCTACGAGCAGTACTTC | CASSLVSGPPYEQYF
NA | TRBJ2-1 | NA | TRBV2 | TGTGCCAGCGAGGATAAGGGACCCGCCTCCTGGAATGAGCAGTTCTTC | CASEDKGPASWNEQFF